Each of the 32 T cell receptor beta chains below was sequenced from the same sample in a study of T cell responses to AZD1222 COVID-19 vaccine. Measured with immunoSEQ multiplex PCR; TCRdb has only the in-frame clones, and not every one. The repertoire holds 75,000 to 95,000 clones, with approximately 89% as singletons. The sequenced sample was peripheral blood, obtained 28 days after the second AZD1222 dose. The receptors were gathered from an adult who received the AZD1222 COVID-19 vaccine.

The chain couples TRBV7-2 to TRBJ1-5, with D maybe TRBD1 (5 bases). Germline CDR1 is SGHTA and CDR2 is FQGNSA. This CDR3 has 14 residues. V was pared by 2 bases and J by 0 bases, with 5 bases between. The CDR3 protein is CASSLRGSNQPQHF. CDR3 nucleotide sequence: TGTGCCAGCAGCTTAAGGGGTAGCAATCAGCCCCAGCATTTT.

The rearrangement uses TRBV5-4 and TRBJ1-2, with 7 bases matching TRBD1. The CDR3 has 14 residues. J was trimmed by 7 bases and V by 1 base; bases with no gene match: 7. CDR1 is SGHNT and CDR2 is YYREEE in the germline V gene (reference sequence). The CDR3 nucleotides are TGTGCCAGCAGCTTGTACAGGGGAACGAGTGGCTACACCTTC. Residues: CASSLYRGTSGYTF.

The CDR3 bases are TGTGCCAGCTCACCATTAGTTAGAGAGACCCAGTACTTC. Amino acid sequence: CASSPLVRETQYF. The gene calls are TRBV18 and TRBJ2-5; D remains ambiguous. The length of the CDR3 is 13 residues. V gave up 2 bases and J gave up 4 bases, with 8 bases separating them. Germline CDR1 KGHSH, CDR2 LQKENI.

J is TRBJ1-2 and V is TRBV7-2; D ambiguous. CDR3 length: 15 amino acids. V was cut by 6 bases and J by 7 bases, with 21 bases left in between. Per the germline V gene, CDR1 is SGHTA and CDR2 is FQGNSA. This CDR3 reads CASREWEGISSGYTF. In DNA form, the CDR3 reads TGTGCCAGCAGGGAGTGGGAGGGAATTAGTTCTGGCTACACCTTC.

This clone was found a few times. This chain links TRBV7-9 with TRBJ2-7; tentatively, D is TRBD1 (6 bases). The germline gives CDR1 SEHNR, CDR2 FQNEAQ (reference sequence). Deletions cut 4 bases from V and 4 bases from J, with 11 bases between. This CDR3 contains 13 residues. The CDR3 here is CASSSGVNYEQYF. The CDR3 DNA is TGTGCCAGCAGCTCAGGGGTTAATTACGAGCAGTACTTC.

The chain links TRBV9 to TRBJ2-6; no clear D. The V gene's germline CDR1 is SGDLS and CDR2 YYNGEE. This CDR3 has 14 amino acids. V was cut by 2 bases and J by 0 bases, with 3 bases left in between. The CDR3 reads CASSVYSGANVLTF. The CDR3 DNA reads as TGTGCCAGCAGCGTCTACTCTGGGGCCAACGTCCTGACTTTC.

The genes are TRBV2 and TRBJ2-1, with no clear D. CDR1 SNHLY and CDR2 FYNNEI come from the germline V gene. V lost 6 bases and J 6 bases, leaving 12 bases between the germline ends. The CDR3 runs to 13 residues. The CDR3 DNA sequence: TGTGCCAGCAGCGTCCCGGACGCCAATGAGCAGTTCTTC. Translated, it gives CASSVPDANEQFF.

The chain couples TRBV7-3 to TRBJ2-3; 8 positions match TRBD2. The CDR3 loop spans 15 amino acids. The germline V gene encodes CDR1 SGHTA and CDR2 FQGTGA. V was clipped by 0 bases and J by 5 bases; unmatched bases: 4. Here the CDR3 DNA reads TGTGCCAGCAGCTTAACGGCGGGGGGTATAGATACGCAGTATTTT. Protein product: CASSLTAGGIDTQYF.

The genes are TRBV3-1 (or the pseudogene TRBV3-2) and TRBJ2-3; TRBD1 might be the D (5 bases). The CDR3 runs to 15 residues. V was cut by 2 bases and J by 2 bases, with 11 bases left in between. The germline V gene encodes CDR1 LGHDT and CDR2 YNNKEL (reference sequence). CDR3 amino acids: CASSQNRIPTDTQYF. CDR3 nucleotides: TGTGCCAGCAGCCAAAACAGGATCCCCACAGATACGCAGTATTTT.

This clone has only one observation. The rearrangement links TRBV6-6 to TRBJ2-2, with no clear D. Trimming took off 7 bases at V and 5 bases at J, with 17 bases between the two ends. The CDR3 has 15 residues. Germline V gene lookup returns CDR1 MNHNY and CDR2 SVGAGI (reference sequence). This CDR3 reads CASTLTPGGTGELFF. In nucleotides, the CDR3 is TGTGCCAGCACCCTAACACCGGGTGGTACCGGGGAGCTGTTTTTT.

The CDR3 coding sequence is TGTGCCTGGAGAGTCAGGGGGGAAACGTACGAGCAGTACTTC. Its translation: CAWRVRGETYEQYF. The chain joins TRBV30 to TRBJ2-7; possibly TRBD1 for D (7 bases). Trimming left V 3 bases short and J 4 bases short, with 16 bases between. Per the germline V gene, CDR1 is GTSNPN and CDR2 is SVGIG (reference sequence). This CDR3 contains 14 residues.

This chain joins TRBV5-6 and TRBJ1-2; tentatively, D is TRBD1 (5 bases). CDR3 length: 14 residues. Trimming cost V 0 bases and J 5 bases, with 11 bases left between them. Germline V lookup: CDR1 SGHDT, CDR2 YYEEEE. In DNA form, the CDR3 reads TGTGCCAGCAGCTTGGTGGGACTCGGTTATGGCTACACCTTC. It encodes CASSLVGLGYGYTF.

V is TRBV9 and J is TRBJ2-2; TRBD1 or TRBD2 may be the D gene (5 bases each). Trimming stripped 1 base from V and 3 bases from J, with 13 bases between. This CDR3 has 16 residues. CDR1 and CDR2 from the germline V gene are SGDLS and YYNGEE. The CDR3 DNA is TGTGCCAGCAGCGTATATAGGGACCCATACACCGGGGAGCTGTTTTTT. It translates to CASSVYRDPYTGELFF.

V and J are TRBV10-2 and TRBJ1-1; no clear D. The V and J ends lost 8 bases and 1 base respectively, with 11 bases between them. CDR3 length: 13 amino acids. Germline V gene data show CDR1 as WSHSY and CDR2 as SAAADI. CDR3 residues: CASRGLRNTEAFF. For the CDR3, the DNA is TGCGCCAGCCGTGGACTCCGGAACACTGAAGCTTTCTTT.

The chain couples TRBV7-9 to TRBJ2-2; 12 nucleotides align to TRBD2. In germline, CDR1 is SEHNR, CDR2 FQNEAQ (reference sequence). CDR3 length equals 17 residues. With V trimmed by 6 bases and J by 3 bases, 8 bases remained unmatched. The CDR3, as DNA: TGTGCCAGCAGTCACCCGAGACTAGCGGGGGACACCGGGGAGCTGTTTTTT. Translated: CASSHPRLAGDTGELFF.

V gene TRBV10-3 combines with J gene TRBJ2-3, with 13 bases identical to TRBD2. Germline-derived CDR1 and CDR2 are ENHRY and SYGVKD. The J segment lost 6 bases and the V segment lost 6 bases, leaving 9 bases of the junction unmatched. The CDR3 covers 16 residues. The CDR3 loop reads CAIRGTSGAPEDTQYF. The CDR3, as DNA: TGTGCCATCAGAGGGACTAGCGGGGCCCCCGAGGATACGCAGTATTTT.

The V and J genes are TRBV6-1 and TRBJ2-1, with a possible D match to TRBD1 (6 bases). V lost 1 base, J lost 3 bases, and 10 bases lay in between. CDR1 is MNHNS and CDR2 is SASEGT in the germline V gene. The CDR3 has 15 residues. CDR3 loop: CASSEVDSNYNEQFF. Written as DNA, the CDR3 is TGTGCCAGCAGTGAAGTGGACAGCAACTACAATGAGCAGTTCTTC.

The CDR3 here is CASNGRGNAGELFF. In DNA, the CDR3 is TGTGCCAGCAACGGCCGGGGGAATGCCGGGGAGCTGTTTTTT. The genes are TRBV2 and TRBJ2-2, with D perhaps TRBD2 (6 bases). The CDR3 is 14 residues long. V shed 7 bases and J shed 6 bases, with 15 bases lying between them. CDR1 and CDR2 from the germline V gene are SNHLY and FYNNEI.

V usage is TRBV15 and J usage is TRBJ1-2; 8 nucleotides align to TRBD1. Germline CDR1 LNHNV, CDR2 YYDKDF (reference sequence). Trimming took 2 bases from V and 5 from J; bases not matched to a gene: 10. This CDR3 spans 16 amino acids. The CDR3 DNA sequence: TGTGCCACCAGCAGAAGCGACCGGGACAGGCGATATGGCTACACCTTC. Translation: CATSRSDRDRRYGYTF.

The chain combines TRBV6-5 with TRBJ2-3; D possibly corresponds to TRBD2 (7 bases). The CDR3 spans 15 residues. In germline, CDR1 is MNHEY, CDR2 SVGAGI. Between the trimmed V and J ends, which lost 0 bases and 6 bases, there was a span of 13 bases. The CDR3 sequence: CASSYSGGGSDTQYF. The CDR3 nucleotides read TGTGCCAGCAGTTACTCCGGCGGGGGCTCCGATACGCAGTATTTT.

This clone was found a few times. The V call is TRBV10-3, the J call TRBJ1-3; D may be TRBD1 (5 bases). CDR1 is ENHRY and CDR2 is SYGVKD in the germline V gene. The CDR3 is 16 amino acids. Trimming took off 5 bases at V and 2 bases at J, with 16 bases between the two ends. This CDR3 is CAISPRGEVPGNTIYF. CDR3 coding DNA: TGTGCCATCAGTCCGAGGGGCGAGGTACCTGGAAACACCATATATTTT.

The chain employs TRBV7-8 and TRBJ2-2, with 7 bases identical to TRBD1. The CDR3 sequence is 14 residues long. V lost 5 bases, J lost 3 bases, and 3 bases stayed unmatched. Germline V gene data show CDR1 as SGHVS and CDR2 as FQNEAQ. DNA for the CDR3: TGTGCCAGCAGCCTCGACAGGGACACCGGGGAGCTGTTTTTT. It is translated as CASSLDRDTGELFF.

The chain recombines TRBV7-3 with TRBJ1-2; D gene ambiguous. CDR1 and CDR2 (germline): SGHTA, FQGTGA. V was clipped by 1 base and J by 4 bases, with 7 bases between them. This CDR3 comprises 13 residues. DNA of the CDR3: TGTGCCAGCAGCTTAAGGTCCGGCTATGGCTACACCTTC. Its protein is CASSLRSGYGYTF.

The chain combines TRBV21-1 with TRBJ2-1; the D call of TRBD2 is as the table states it, not checked on the DNA. TRBV21-1 is marked as a pseudogene. There are 18 residues in the CDR3. CDR3 DNA sequence: TGTGCCAGCAGCTCATCAACCCGCCTGTATAGCCACGGCAATGAGCAGTTCTTC. Protein sequence: CASSSSTRLYSHGNEQFF.

In regard to this clone: An end of the junction differs from the germline gene, which may be a read error. This chain connects TRBV2 to TRBJ1-4, with 8 nucleotides matching TRBD1. Germline V gene sequence: CDR1 SNHLY, CDR2 FYNNEI. The CDR3 runs to 13 residues. CDR3 in amino acids: CASSEETRDRLRF. The CDR3 DNA sequence: TGTGCCAGCAGTGAAGAAACCCGGGACAGGTTGAGGTTT.

This clone has only a few counts. The CDR3 loop reads CASSLNPGDREQYF. The DNA for the CDR3 is TGTGCCAGCAGCTTAAACCCCGGCGACAGGGAGCAGTACTTC. J is TRBJ2-7 and V is TRBV7-3, with a tentative D call TRBD1 (6 bases). Germline V gene lookup returns CDR1 SGHTA and CDR2 FQGTGA. The V end was cut by 1 base, the J end by 7 bases, with 14 bases between. This CDR3 is 14 amino acids long. The variable domain in full, completed from reference TRBV7-3 and TRBJ2-7, reads GAGVSQTPSNKVTEKGKYVELRCDPISGHTALYWYRQSLGQGPEFLIYFQGTGAADDSGLPNDRFFAVRPEGSVSTLKIQRTERGDSAVYLCASSLNPGDREQYFGPGTRLTVT.

The V and J genes are TRBV5-4 and TRBJ2-4; weak D call: TRBD2 (6 bases). Deletions cut 1 base from V and 2 bases from J, with 16 bases between. The CDR3 spans 17 residues. The V gene's germline CDR1 is SGHNT and CDR2 YYREEE (reference sequence). This CDR3 reads CASSLFRGDSSKNIQYF. DNA of the CDR3: TGTGCCAGCAGCTTGTTCCGCGGGGACTCTTCCAAAAACATTCAGTACTTC.

The chain is built from TRBV6-2 or TRBV6-3 and TRBJ2-7; TRBD2 aligns across 7 bases. Germline V gene sequence: CDR1 MNHEY, CDR2 SVGEGT. The CDR3 runs to 14 residues. The junction had 7 bases not matched to a gene; V was cut back by 6 bases and J by 2 bases. CDR3 DNA: TGTGCCAGCAGGCCTAGCGGTTCAGCCTACGAGCAGTACGTC. Protein sequence: CASRPSGSAYEQYV.

V is TRBV10-3 and J is TRBJ2-6, with TRBD1 as a possible D gene (7 bases). Germline CDR1 and CDR2: ENHRY and SYGVKD. This CDR3 is 15 amino acids long. Trimming took off 11 bases at V and 0 bases at J, with 14 bases between the two ends. Here the CDR3 reads CAAGTAFSGANVLTF. CDR3 in DNA: TGTGCCGCGGGGACAGCCTTCTCTGGGGCCAACGTCCTGACTTTC.

The genes are TRBV3-1 (or the pseudogene TRBV3-2) and TRBJ2-5; D unresolved. From germline, CDR1 is LGHDT and CDR2 YNNKEL (reference sequence). The CDR3 spans 14 residues. Trimming left V 1 base short and J 3 bases short, with 9 bases between. CDR3 protein: CASSQVPEEETQYF. CDR3 nucleotide sequence: TGTGCCAGCAGCCAAGTCCCCGAGGAAGAGACCCAGTACTTC.

CDR3 protein: CASSLDRNNSPLHF. Here the CDR3 DNA reads TGTGCCAGCAGCCTCGACCGTAATAATTCACCCCTCCACTTT. The V gene is TRBV6-5, the J gene TRBJ1-6; no reliable D call. From germline, CDR1 is MNHEY and CDR2 SVGAGI. The CDR3 totals 14 residues. Trimming took off 6 bases at V and 5 bases at J, with 11 bases between the two ends.

The chain couples TRBV9 to TRBJ2-3, with 8 bases lining up with TRBD2. The V and J ends lost 0 bases and 6 bases, in that order; junction bases with no gene match: 15. Germline V gene data show CDR1 as SGDLS and CDR2 as YYNGEE. The CDR3 has 18 amino acids. CDR3 sequence (DNA): TGTGCCAGCAGCGTAGCTGGCGTTGCAACGGGGGGGCCCGATACGCAGTATTTT. It encodes CASSVAGVATGGPDTQYF. Using reference TRBV9 and TRBJ2-3 for the parts outside the CDR3, the full variable domain is DSGVTQTPKHLITATGQRVTLRCSPRSGDLSVYWYQQSLDQGLQFLIQYYNGEERAKGNILERFSAQQFPDLHSELNLSSLELGDSALYFCASSVAGVATGGPDTQYFGPGTRLTVL.